Presented here are 26 T cell receptor beta chains from one specimen sequenced in a study of T cell repertoires in cytomegalovirus infection. From the reads, TCRdb called clonotypes with MiXCR, one entry per CDR3 protein. The sample carries some 150,000 distinct CDR3 sequences, 6.5% recorded once. Input material: PBMCs. Receptors were obtained from a human donor in good health (CMV status not recorded). Some clones in this sample may be carry-over from other donors' samples.

This clonotype was observed a handful of times. The chain uses TRBV7-9 and TRBJ1-1; D not certain. Trimming shortened V by 8 bases and J by 2 bases, and 15 bases separated the two germline ends. CDR1 SEHNR and CDR2 FQNEAQ come from the germline V gene (reference sequence). The CDR3 consists of 14 residues. The CDR3 loop is CASGLDGLNTEAFF. Here the CDR3 DNA reads TGTGCCAGCGGATTGGACGGACTAAACACTGAAGCTTTCTTT.

This chain uses TRBV11-2 with TRBJ1-3; unclear D gene. V gave up 0 bases and J gave up 3 bases, with 9 bases separating them. The germline V gene has CDR1 SGHAT and CDR2 FQNNGV. The CDR3 runs 15 residues. CDR3: CASSLEWTHGNTIYF. DNA for the CDR3: TGTGCCAGCAGCTTAGAGTGGACGCATGGAAACACCATATATTTT. Full variable domain (missing parts from reference TRBV11-2 and TRBJ1-3): EAGVAQSPRYKIIEKRQSVAFWCNPISGHATLYWYQQILGQGPKLLIQFQNNGVVDDSQLPKDRFSAERLKGVDSTLKIQPAKLEDSAVYLCASSLEWTHGNTIYFGEGSWLTVV.

The chain couples TRBV28 to TRBJ1-1; possibly TRBD1 for D (6 bases). The CDR3 spans 16 residues. Germline assignment: CDR1 MDHEN and CDR2 SYDVKM. With 6 bases removed from V and 7 bases from J, the gap between germline ends came to 24 bases. The CDR3 sequence is CASSPAGAIRTIEAFF. The CDR3 DNA reads as TGTGCCAGCAGCCCCGCAGGGGCGATACGGACCATTGAAGCTTTCTTT.

The V call is TRBV5-5, the J call TRBJ1-2; D unresolved. CDR1 and CDR2 from the germline V gene are SGHKS and YYEKEE (reference sequence). The CDR3 length is 14 residues. With 4 bases removed from V and 0 bases from J, the gap between germline ends came to 10 bases. In DNA form, the CDR3 reads TGTGCCAGCAGCCGCCAATATGCTAACTATGGCTACACCTTC. Encoded protein: CASSRQYANYGYTF. Complete variable domain (other parts from reference TRBV5-5 and TRBJ1-2): DAGVTQSPTHLIKTRGQQVTLRCSPISGHKSVSWYQQVLGQGPQFIFQYYEKEERGRGNFPDRFSARQFPNYSSELNVNALLLGDSALYLCASSRQYANYGYTFGSGTRLTVV.

This clonotype was counted at least ten times. This rearrangement joins TRBV5-1 to TRBJ1-1; D uncertain. With 4 bases removed from V and 1 base from J, the gap between germline ends came to 8 bases. The CDR3 has 13 amino acids. Germline CDR1 SGHRS, CDR2 YFSETQ. For the CDR3, the DNA is TGCGCCAGCAGCCAAAACGGGAACACTGAAGCTTTCTTT. It yields the protein CASSQNGNTEAFF.

This clonotype was found many times. V and J are TRBV7-3 and TRBJ2-7, with 8 bases lining up with TRBD2. CDR1 and CDR2 from the germline V gene are SGHTA and FQGTGA. The CDR3 length is 16 residues. Trimming cost V 0 bases and J 6 bases; bases outside gene matches: 10. The CDR3 here is CASSLTARGGGTEQYF. For the CDR3, the DNA is TGTGCCAGCAGCTTAACGGCTCGGGGGGGCGGGACCGAGCAGTACTTC. The variable domain in full, with the rest retrieved from reference TRBV7-3 and TRBJ2-7, is GAGVSQTPSNKVTEKGKYVELRCDPISGHTALYWYRQSLGQGPEFLIYFQGTGAADDSGLPNDRFFAVRPEGSVSTLKIQRTERGDSAVYLCASSLTARGGGTEQYFGPGTRLTVT.

This clonotype has at least ten counts. The chain uses TRBV14 and TRBJ1-4; D possibly corresponds to TRBD1 (6 bases). In germline, CDR1 is SGHDN, CDR2 FVKESK. CDR3 size: 15 residues. The V gene lost 4 bases and the J gene lost 4 bases, with 13 bases spanning the gap. This CDR3 is CASSPGGTRNEKLFF. DNA of the CDR3: TGTGCCAGCAGCCCAGGAGGGACACGTAATGAAAAACTGTTTTTT.

This clonotype was seen at least ten times. The chain recombines TRBV7-2 with TRBJ2-7; 9 bases match TRBD2. CDR1 SGHTA and CDR2 FQGNSA come from the germline V gene. V dropped 3 bases and J dropped 6; count of bases not matched to a gene: 6. CDR3 length: 14 residues. The CDR3 DNA reads TGTGCCAGCAGCTTCGCTAGCGGGGTAGTCGAGCAGTACTTC. Translating gives CASSFASGVVEQYF. Filled out from reference TRBV7-2 and TRBJ2-7, the complete variable domain reads GAGVSQSPSNKVTEKGKDVELRCDPISGHTALYWYRQSLGQGLEFLIYFQGNSAPDKSGLPSDRFSAERTGGSVSTLTIQRTQQEDSAVYLCASSFASGVVEQYFGPGTRLTVT.

At least ten counts were recorded for this clonotype. The chain couples TRBV11-1 to TRBJ2-3; 7 nucleotides line up with TRBD1. V shed 5 bases, J shed 5 bases, and the junction held 13 bases outside the gene matches. Germline assignment: CDR1 SGHAT and CDR2 FQDESV (reference sequence). The CDR3 is 16 residues long. CDR3 sequence (DNA): TGTGCCAGCAGCCTCTACAGGGACAGATTTGGAGATACGCAGTATTTT. Protein product: CASSLYRDRFGDTQYF.

Many counts were recorded for this clonotype. V usage is TRBV7-3 and J usage is TRBJ2-3; no firm D call. Trimming cost V 6 bases and J 0 bases, with 13 bases left between them. CDR1 and CDR2 from the germline V gene are SGHTA and FQGTGA. The CDR3 runs 15 residues. The CDR3 DNA sequence: TGTGCCAGCAGTCCCCCCGGCTCTAGCACAGATACGCAGTATTTT. Translated, it gives CASSPPGSSTDTQYF.

This clonotype occurred many times. The chain employs TRBV20-1 and TRBJ2-1, with D possibly TRBD1 on 6 matching bases. The CDR3 contains 14 residues. The germline V gene has CDR1 DFQATT and CDR2 SNEGSKA (reference sequence). V lost 5 bases to trimming and J lost 4 bases, with 15 bases between them. The CDR3 sequence is CSAPRTVEYNEQFF. CDR3 bases: TGCAGTGCTCCCCGGACAGTAGAATACAATGAGCAGTTCTTC.

This clonotype came up many times. V usage is TRBV6-7 and J usage is TRBJ1-5, with a possible D match to TRBD1 (5 bases). TRBV6-7 is classed as an ORF, of uncertain function. This CDR3 is built from 16 residues. V dropped 4 bases and J dropped 2 bases, with 15 bases sitting between them. The CDR3 DNA sequence: TGTGCCAGCAGTTCCCCCCGGGACGTGGGCAATCAGCCCCAGCATTTT. This codes for CASSSPRDVGNQPQHF.

The sample holds many counts of this clonotype. The J gene is TRBJ1-1, the V gene TRBV7-2; maybe TRBD1 (6 bases). V lost 5 bases to trimming and J lost 5 bases, with 21 bases between them. The CDR3 is 16 amino acids. Germline CDR1 reads SGHTA; CDR2 reads FQGNSA. The CDR3 loop reads CASSPGLGRGQTEAFF. The CDR3 coding sequence is TGTGCCAGCAGCCCAGGGTTGGGCAGGGGACAAACTGAAGCTTTCTTT.

Ten or more counts support this clonotype. The rearrangement uses TRBV7-2 and TRBJ1-1, with a weak D call TRBD1 (5 bases). Trimming shortened V by 1 base and J by 1 base, and 10 bases separated the two germline ends. Looked up from germline, CDR1 is SGHTA and CDR2 is FQGNSA. CDR3 size: 15 residues. The CDR3 protein is CASSLVGGPNTEAFF. As DNA, the CDR3 is TGTGCCAGCAGCTTAGTGGGGGGTCCGAACACTGAAGCTTTCTTT.

This clonotype was observed at least ten times. This chain connects TRBV12-3 or TRBV12-4 to TRBJ2-6; D uncertain. Between the trimmed V and J ends, which lost 3 bases and 2 bases, there was a span of 23 bases. There are 20 residues in the CDR3. CDR3 nucleotide sequence: TGTGCCAGCAGTTTTGGTTCCTCTCCACGGCTCTTCCCTGGGGCCAACGTCCTGACTTTC. It encodes CASSFGSSPRLFPGANVLTF.

This clonotype came up many times. V and J are TRBV7-2 and TRBJ2-2, with 8 bases matching TRBD2. The CDR3 is 16 amino acids. V gave up 0 bases and J gave up 5 bases; unmatched junction bases: 5. The germline gives CDR1 SGHTA, CDR2 FQGNSA. CDR3 residues: CASSLAQRGLTGELFF. The CDR3, as DNA: TGTGCCAGCAGCTTAGCGCAGCGGGGGTTGACCGGGGAGCTGTTTTTT.

This clonotype has only a few counts. A much more abundant neighbour one base away suggests this may be a read error. This is likely a read error, given that the CDR3 carries no conserved phenylalanine or tryptophan at its end. The chain has TRBV5-5 and TRBJ2-6; 7 bases line up with TRBD1. V lost 4 bases to trimming and J lost 0 bases; unmatched junction nucleotides: 4. This CDR3 has 16 amino acids. Germline V gives CDR1 SGHKS, CDR2 YYEKEE (reference sequence). CDR3 sequence reads: CASSRQGLSGANVLTV. The DNA for the CDR3 is TGTGCCAGCAGCCGACAGGGTCTCTCTGGGGCCAACGTCCTGACTGTC.

In its sample, this clonotype was seen many times. The gene calls are TRBV20-1 and TRBJ1-1, with D unresolved. Germline V CDR1 and CDR2: DFQATT, SNEGSKA (reference sequence). V dropped 4 bases and J dropped 1 base, with 7 bases sitting between them. This CDR3 has 12 amino acids. The CDR3 loop reads CSAIWENTEAFF. The DNA of the CDR3 is TGCAGTGCTATTTGGGAGAACACTGAAGCTTTCTTT.

This clonotype was seen ten or more times. CDR3 amino acids: CASSSTGSYEQYF. DNA of the CDR3: TGTGCCAGCAGCTCGACAGGGTCCTACGAGCAGTACTTC. This chain connects TRBV7-8 to TRBJ2-7, with 7 bases lining up with TRBD1. Germline values: CDR1 SGHVS, CDR2 FQNEAQ. CDR3 length: 13 residues. After removal of 4 bases from V and 1 base from J, the junction contained 1 base not matched to a gene.

This clonotype was observed many times. The chain uses TRBV7-8 and TRBJ1-1, with a possible D match to TRBD1 (6 bases). The CDR3 sequence is 14 residues long. V lost 0 bases to trimming and J lost 4 bases, with 9 bases between them. CDR1 SGHVS and CDR2 FQNEAQ come from the germline V gene. The CDR3 DNA follows: TGTGCCAGCAGCTTAGCGCGGGGGCGCACTGAAGCTTTCTTT. It specifies CASSLARGRTEAFF.

This clonotype was observed at least ten times. The V and J genes are TRBV9 and TRBJ2-1, with TRBD1 matching 7 bases. V dropped 3 bases and J dropped 2; count of bases not matched to a gene: 8. This CDR3 contains 16 residues. Per germline, CDR1 SGDLS and CDR2 YYNGEE. The CDR3 sequence is CASSAILGGPYNEQFF. The CDR3 region has the DNA TGTGCCAGCAGCGCCATCTTAGGGGGCCCCTACAATGAGCAGTTCTTC. Complete variable domain (other parts from reference TRBV9 and TRBJ2-1): DSGVTQTPKHLITATGQRVTLRCSPRSGDLSVYWYQQSLDQGLQFLIQYYNGEERAKGNILERFSAQQFPDLHSELNLSSLELGDSALYFCASSAILGGPYNEQFFGPGTRLTVL.

This chain uses TRBV7-9 with TRBJ2-6, with D tentatively TRBD1 (7 bases). Between the trimmed V and J ends, which lost 9 bases and 1 base, there was a span of 19 bases. The germline CDR1 and CDR2 sequences are SEHNR and FQNEAQ (reference sequence). The CDR3 extends over 17 amino acids. DNA for the CDR3: TGTGCCAGTTTGACAGGGAGGTTTTTGTCTGGGGCCAACGTCCTGACTTTC. It specifies CASLTGRFLSGANVLTF.

This clonotype occurred many times. V and J are TRBV23-1 and TRBJ1-2; D remains unclear. TRBV23-1 is an open reading frame, and its role is uncertain. With 0 bases removed from V and 2 bases from J, the gap between germline ends came to 16 bases. The CDR3 length is 17 residues. The CDR3 coding sequence is TGCGCCAGCAGTCAATCTAAAGTGGGCCAGCTCAACTATGGCTACACCTTC. Translating gives CASSQSKVGQLNYGYTF.

This CDR3 is CASSESTHQPQHF. CDR3 DNA sequence: TGCGCCAGCAGTGAGTCGACCCATCAGCCCCAGCATTTT. The chain combines TRBV10-1 with TRBJ1-5; D gene ambiguous. Per germline, CDR1 WNHNN and CDR2 SYGVQD (reference sequence). V lost 0 bases and J lost 5, with 5 bases in between. The CDR3 extends over 13 amino acids.

This CDR3 is CSARDAKNSPLHF. CDR3 coding DNA: TGCAGTGCTAGAGATGCAAAAAATTCACCCCTCCACTTT. The V gene is TRBV20-1, the J gene TRBJ1-6; the D is unclear. Per the germline V gene, CDR1 is DFQATT and CDR2 is SNEGSKA (reference sequence). The V and J ends lost 0 bases and 7 bases respectively, with 7 bases between them. CDR3 length: 13 amino acids.

This clonotype showed up many times. This chain links TRBV12-3 or TRBV12-4 with TRBJ1-1; 10 bases fit TRBD1. Trimming at V came to 8 bases and at J to 0 bases, leaving 6 bases not matched to a gene. The length of the CDR3 is 15 residues. As DNA, the CDR3 is TGTGCCAGCGGGACAGGGGAGCCCATGAACACTGAAGCTTTCTTT. This encodes CASGTGEPMNTEAFF.